The 10 T cell receptor beta chains below were found in one sample sequenced in a study of blood T cell repertoires in COVID-19. Clones were sequenced by immunoSEQ multiplex PCR, and TCRdb holds only the in-frame ones, with some missing. The table records 160,000 or so clones, about four fifths of them present only once. Sequenced: peripheral blood. The source is a woman aged 55-70 years with COVID-19, enrolled during active disease.

The rearrangement links TRBV7-2 to TRBJ2-3, with TRBD2 identical over 7 bases. With 0 bases clipped from V and 3 bases from J, the junction kept 0 bases outside the gene matches. The CDR3 totals 14 residues. Germline CDR1 is SGHTA and CDR2 is FQGNSA. The CDR3 is CASSLALATDTQYF. The CDR3 DNA is TGTGCCAGCAGCTTAGCACTAGCGACAGATACGCAGTATTTT.

The V and J genes are TRBV2 and TRBJ2-3; tentative D call: TRBD1 (6 bases). Per the germline V gene, CDR1 is SNHLY and CDR2 is FYNNEI. Trimming took off 6 bases at V and 2 bases at J, with 9 bases between the two ends. The CDR3 is made up of 13 amino acids. The CDR3 DNA reads as TGTGCCAGCAGGGGGGACAACACAGATACGCAGTATTTT. This gives the protein CASRGDNTDTQYF.

The chain uses TRBV7-2 and TRBJ1-5, with D maybe TRBD1 (6 bases). The CDR3 is 15 residues long. Trimming took 5 bases from V and 4 from J, leaving 15 bases between them. The germline V gene encodes CDR1 SGHTA and CDR2 FQGNSA. CDR3 residues: CASSLTPDRNQPQHF. CDR3 bases: TGTGCCAGCAGCCTAACCCCGGACAGAAATCAGCCCCAGCATTTT.

The chain carries TRBV5-1 and TRBJ2-5; 7 nucleotides line up with TRBD2. Per germline, CDR1 SGHRS and CDR2 YFSETQ. CDR3 length: 15 amino acids. With 7 bases clipped from V and 2 bases from J, the junction kept 11 bases outside the gene matches. In DNA form, the CDR3 reads TGCGCCAGCCGGCTTTGGGGAGGGGATCAAGAGACCCAGTACTTC. Its translation is CASRLWGGDQETQYF.

The chain recombines TRBV7-2 with TRBJ1-6; perhaps TRBD1 as D (5 bases). Trimming stripped 5 bases from V and 14 bases from J, with 22 bases between. The germline V gene encodes CDR1 SGHTA and CDR2 FQGNSA. CDR3 length: 15 amino acids. CDR3 sequence: CASSRTGTPGGTLHF. The CDR3 DNA sequence: TGTGCCAGCAGCCGGACCGGGACTCCGGGGGGGACCCTCCACTTT.

This clone was detected many times. This chain links TRBV2 with TRBJ2-7; 7 bases fit TRBD1. CDR3 length: 13 residues. CDR1 and CDR2 (germline): SNHLY, FYNNEI. Trimming took 5 bases from V and 3 from J; bases not matched to a gene: 4. Written as DNA, the CDR3 is TGTGCCAGCAGTCTTAGACAGGGCTACGAGCAGTACGTC. Its translation: CASSLRQGYEQYV.

V and J are TRBV12-3 or TRBV12-4 and TRBJ1-1, with D possibly TRBD1 on 6 matching bases. Trimming stripped 7 bases from V and 8 bases from J, with 11 bases between. The CDR3 sequence is 11 residues long. Written as DNA, the CDR3 is TGTGCCAGCACGCGAGGGGGAGAAGCTTTCTTT. Translating gives CASTRGGEAFF.

This rearrangement joins TRBV5-1 to TRBJ2-2; 9 positions agree with TRBD1. J gave up 4 bases and V 3 bases, and 10 bases lay outside the gene matches. The CDR3 has 17 residues. Per the germline V gene, CDR1 is SGHRS and CDR2 is YFSETQ. The CDR3 sequence: CASSSNSGTGSTGELFF. DNA for the CDR3: TGCGCCAGCAGCTCAAACTCCGGGACAGGGAGCACCGGGGAGCTGTTTTTT. Based on the CDR3 plus reference TRBV5-1 and TRBJ2-2, the full variable domain is KAGVTQTPRYLIKTRGQQVTLSCSPISGHRSVSWYQQTPGQGLQFLFEYFSETQRNKGNFPGRFSGRQFSNSRSEMNVSTLELGDSALYLCASSSNSGTGSTGELFFGEGSRLTVL.

This clone was observed a few times. This sequence joins TRBV27 and TRBJ1-1; a weak D match, TRBD1 (6 bases). The CDR3 consists of 11 residues. V lost 6 bases and J 4 bases, leaving 6 bases between the germline ends. Germline-derived CDR1 and CDR2 are MNHEY and SMNVEV (reference sequence). The CDR3, as DNA: TGTGCCAGCAGCAGGGGCACTGAAGCTTTCTTT. Protein sequence: CASSRGTEAFF.

The genes are TRBV6-2 or TRBV6-3 and TRBJ2-1; D might be TRBD2 (6 bases). Germline CDR1 and CDR2: MNHEY and SVGEGT. V lost 0 bases, J lost 8 bases, and 23 bases lay in between. The CDR3 sequence is 18 residues long. CDR3 protein: CASSYSIGTAWFEYEQFF. The CDR3 DNA reads as TGTGCCAGCAGTTACTCAATCGGGACTGCCTGGTTTGAGTATGAGCAGTTCTTC.